This TCR beta chain was sequenced in a study of technical replicates of blood from a few donors. TCRdb's table, derived via immunoSEQ multiplex PCR, lists solely in-frame clones and lacks some. The table shows 84,000 or so clones, with about 97% occurring only once. Germline values: CDR1 MNHNS, CDR2 SASEGT. The ends were cut back, 1 base at V and 9 bases at J, with 13 bases in the middle. The CDR3 has 14 amino acids. The sequencing input was T cells isolated from PBMCs. The genes are TRBV6-1 and TRBJ2-1; D possibly corresponds to TRBD2 (6 bases). This clonotype was sampled from a human donor in good health. Here the CDR3 reads CASSEGPEGGEQFF. The DNA of the CDR3 is TGTGCCAGCAGTGAAGGTCCGGAGGGTGGTGAGCAGTTCTTC.